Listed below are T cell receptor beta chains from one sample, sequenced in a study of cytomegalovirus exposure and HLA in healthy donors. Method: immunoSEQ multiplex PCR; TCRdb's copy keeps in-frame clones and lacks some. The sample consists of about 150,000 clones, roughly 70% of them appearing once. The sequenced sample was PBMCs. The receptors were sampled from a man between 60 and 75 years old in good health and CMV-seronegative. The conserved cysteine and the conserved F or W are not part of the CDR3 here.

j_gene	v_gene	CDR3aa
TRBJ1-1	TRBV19	ASGPGQRGTEAF
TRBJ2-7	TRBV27	ASLRTGNSYEQY
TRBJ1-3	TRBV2	ASSENREGNTIY
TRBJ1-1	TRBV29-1	SVEVGRGYTEAF
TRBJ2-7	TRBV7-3	ASSGGTDYEQY
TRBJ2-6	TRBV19	ASSIGPTGGPGANVLT
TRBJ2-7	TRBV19	ASSVTGQSYEQY
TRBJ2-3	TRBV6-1	ASSVDRLLTDTQY
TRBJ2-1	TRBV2	ASSEARGGEQF
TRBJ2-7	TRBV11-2	ASSLSGTTYEQY
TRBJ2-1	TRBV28	ASSILGGTNEQF
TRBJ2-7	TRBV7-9	ASSYWTGANEQY
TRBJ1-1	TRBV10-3	ATSPADTEAF
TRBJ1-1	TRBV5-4	ASSLGQGLNTEAF
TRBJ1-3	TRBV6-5	ASSPDSSGNTIY
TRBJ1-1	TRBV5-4	ASSSGQGASTEAF
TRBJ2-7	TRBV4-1	AGSQVASGSYEQY
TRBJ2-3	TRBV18	ASSPPNTRTGGLDTQY
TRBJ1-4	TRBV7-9	ASSFQGEEKLF
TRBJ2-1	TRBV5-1	ASSFGIGGSSYNEQF
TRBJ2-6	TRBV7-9	ASLRGSGANVLT
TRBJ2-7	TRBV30	AWSVGRVPYEQY
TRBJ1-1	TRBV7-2	ASSPTSATEAF
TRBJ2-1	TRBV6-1	ASSRLADNEQF
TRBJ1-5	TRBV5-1	ASSLAVNQPQH
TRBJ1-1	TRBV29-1	SVGPEAF
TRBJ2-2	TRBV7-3	ASSTHRGFTGELF
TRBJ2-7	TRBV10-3	AIRDGDRVVYEQY
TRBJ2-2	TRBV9	ASSPWGPGNTGELF
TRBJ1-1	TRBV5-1	ASSLRWGGNTEAF
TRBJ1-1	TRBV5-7	ASSGDRGLRTEAF
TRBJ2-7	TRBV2	ASMETSGNHEQY
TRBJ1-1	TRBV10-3	AISEVSTGEAF
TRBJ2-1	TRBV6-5	ASSPGLAGGKKF
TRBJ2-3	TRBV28	ASNPGRVAGSSTDTQY
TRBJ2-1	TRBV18	ASSLYRTEDGAYNEQF
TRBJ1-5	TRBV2	ASSRTRNSNQPQH
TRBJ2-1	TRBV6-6	ASNRERGNEQF
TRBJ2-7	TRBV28	ASRVTGGSDEQY
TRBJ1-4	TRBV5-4	ASSLQGNTLF
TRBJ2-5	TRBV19	ASRREGVQETQY
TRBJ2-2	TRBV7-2	ASTPDRATGELF